What follows are 4 T cell receptor beta chains derived from one specimen sequenced in a study of cytomegalovirus exposure and HLA in healthy donors. Primers included in the PCR were 60 Vbeta and 13 Jbeta primers. Some clones are missing from TCRdb's copy, which holds only in-frame ones; the method was immunoSEQ multiplex PCR. The sample has some 170,000 clones, roughly four fifths seen once. Source material: PBMCs. These receptors were collected from a man aged 50-59 years in good health and CMV-seropositive.

V usage is TRBV28 and J usage is TRBJ1-1, with 7 bases fitting TRBD1. The CDR3 is 13 amino acids. From germline, CDR1 is MDHEN and CDR2 SYDVKM. V shed 2 bases and J 6 bases; nucleotides not matched to a gene: 3. This chain's CDR3 is CASSLVGGAEAFF. The CDR3 DNA follows: TGTGCCAGCAGTTTAGTAGGGGGCGCTGAAGCTTTCTTT.

The V call is TRBV28, the J call TRBJ1-4; a weak D match, TRBD1 (6 bases). The germline V gene encodes CDR1 MDHEN and CDR2 SYDVKM. The CDR3 has 14 amino acids. Trimming removed 8 bases at V and 4 bases at J, with 14 bases between. CDR3: CASAKGQFNEKLFF. CDR3 coding DNA: TGTGCCAGCGCGAAAGGACAGTTTAATGAAAAACTGTTTTTT. Drawing the rest from reference TRBV28 and TRBJ1-4, the complete variable domain is DVKVTQSSRYLVKRTGEKVFLECVQDMDHENMFWYRQDPGLGLRLIYFSYDVKMKEKGDIPEGYSVSREKKERFSLILESASTNQTSMYLCASAKGQFNEKLFFGSGTQLSVL.

The chain recombines TRBV4-1 with TRBJ1-1; TRBD1 matches 9 bases. The ends lost 3 bases at V and 4 bases at J; junction bases unmatched: 6. Per germline, CDR1 MGHRA and CDR2 YSYEKL. This CDR3 has 15 residues. The CDR3 reads CASSHPQGAATEAFF. CDR3 bases: TGCGCCAGCAGCCACCCACAGGGGGCGGCCACTGAAGCTTTCTTT.

This chain joins TRBV11-1 and TRBJ2-2; perhaps TRBD2 as D (5 bases). CDR1 is SGHAT, CDR2 FQDESV, per germline (reference sequence). This CDR3 has 15 amino acids. Trimming removed 4 bases from V and 7 bases from J, with 16 bases in between. CDR3 in DNA: TGTGCCAGCAGCTCCTCCGACCGGGGTGGCGGGGAGCTGTTTTTT. Amino acid sequence: CASSSSDRGGGELFF.